This T cell receptor (beta chain) was documented in a study of shared clonotypes between healthy human individuals. Profiled with immunoSEQ multiplex PCR; TCRdb holds only in-frame clones, not every one. The table includes fewer than 600,000 clones, 75% to 85% detected once. Trimming pared 5 bases from V and 5 bases from J, leaving 4 bases between. Per the germline V gene, CDR1 is SNHLY and CDR2 is FYNNEI. This CDR3 is built from 11 residues. The clonotype originates from a woman aged 40-49 years in good health. Some clones in this sample may be carry-over from other donors' samples. The chain is built from TRBV2 and TRBJ2-1; D is uncertain. Sequencing used PBMCs. This chain's CDR3 is CASSLNNEQFF. In DNA, the CDR3 is TGTGCCAGCAGTCTCAACAATGAGCAGTTCTTC.